These T cell receptor beta chains were read from a single sample in a study of T cell responses to AZD1222 COVID-19 vaccine. TCRdb's copy holds only in-frame clones and misses some; the assay was immunoSEQ multiplex PCR. The sample gives about 110,000 clones, approximately 90% of which show up once; around 4.9% is in the top ten. Specimen: peripheral blood, collected 28 days after the second AZD1222 dose. These receptors originate from an adult who received the AZD1222 COVID-19 vaccine. Each CDR3 is given with its conserved first and last residue. The D gene is left open where the match is weak. The size field is filled for only some rows; it gives once, few, many or a size class.

D,J,V,size,CDR3,DNA
TRBD1,TRBJ2-1,TRBV6-6,.,CASSHPTGVGYEQFF,TGTGCCAGCAGCCACCCGACAGGGGTAGGCTATGAGCAGTTCTTC
.,TRBJ1-1,TRBV10-2,.,CASSDQLVGRLNTEAFF,TGCGCCAGCAGTGACCAATTAGTCGGACGGCTGAACACTGAAGCTTTCTTT
.,TRBJ1-3,TRBV4-2,.,CASSQEPPRVAGNTIYF,TGTGCCAGCAGCCAAGAGCCACCTAGGGTCGCTGGAAACACCATATATTTT
.,TRBJ1-1,TRBV2,.,CATIEQGNTEAFF,TGTGCCACCATAGAACAGGGGAACACTGAAGCTTTCTTT
.,TRBJ2-7,TRBV13,.,CASSVSSYEQYF,TGTGCCAGCAGCGTTAGCTCCTACGAGCAGTACTTC
.,TRBJ1-2,TRBV9,few,CASSVAGSGGYGYTF,TGTGCCAGCAGCGTAGCGGGGAGCGGCGGTTATGGCTACACCTTC
.,TRBJ1-1,TRBV30,.,CAWSVRTRDTEAFF,TGTGCCTGGAGTGTACGAACTAGGGACACTGAAGCTTTCTTT
.,TRBJ1-2,TRBV28,.,CASNGYGYTF,TGTGCCAGCAATGGCTATGGCTACACCTTC
.,TRBJ1-1,TRBV5-4,.,CASSLVANMGAEAFF,TGTGCCAGCAGCTTGGTGGCCAACATGGGCGCTGAAGCTTTCTTT
TRBD1,TRBJ2-3,TRBV27,.,CASRRQGGADTQYF,TGTGCCAGCAGAAGACAGGGGGGCGCGGATACGCAGTATTTT
TRBD1,TRBJ1-1,TRBV15,.,CATSRGGQGNTEAFF,TGTGCCACCAGCAGAGGGGGACAGGGGAACACTGAAGCTTTCTTT
.,TRBJ2-6,TRBV4-1,.,CASSKDRANVLTF,TGCGCCAGCAGCAAGGACAGGGCCAACGTCCTGACTTTC
TRBD1,TRBJ1-2,TRBV18,.,CASSLYGTGNTGYTF,TGTGCCAGCTCCCTATACGGGACAGGGAATACGGGCTACACCTTC
.,TRBJ1-1,TRBV28,.,CASSGRARKAFF,TGTGCCAGCTCTGGCAGGGCCCGTAAAGCTTTCTTT
.,TRBJ2-7,TRBV3-1/TRBV3-2,.,CASSQLGSYYEQYF,TGTGCCAGCAGCCAGTTGGGCAGTTACTACGAGCAGTACTTC
.,TRBJ2-7,TRBV6-2/TRBV6-3,.,CASSRSYEQYF,TGTGCCAGCAGTAGAAGCTACGAGCAGTACTTC
.,TRBJ1-1,TRBV7-2,.,CASSLSRNTEAFF,TGTGCCAGCAGCTTATCCAGGAACACTGAAGCTTTCTTT
.,TRBJ1-1,TRBV6-5,once,CASSPGFGDTEAFF,TGTGCCAGCAGTCCAGGGTTCGGGGACACTGAAGCTTTCTTT
TRBD2,TRBJ2-2,TRBV19,.,CASSIALTGTSGGELFF,TGTGCCAGTAGTATCGCCCTGACCGGGACTAGCGGTGGGGAGCTGTTTTTT
.,TRBJ1-1,TRBV19,.,CASSISDNTEAFF,TGTGCCAGTAGTATATCCGATAACACTGAAGCTTTCTTT
TRBD1,TRBJ1-2,TRBV5-4,.,CASSLVGTGLNYGYTF,TGTGCCAGCAGCTTGGTAGGGACAGGGCTCAACTATGGCTACACCTTC
.,TRBJ1-3,TRBV5-5,.,CASSRVDSGNTIYF,TGTGCCAGCAGCCGGGTGGACTCTGGAAACACCATATATTTT
.,TRBJ1-1,TRBV12-5,.,CASGLGRRAFF,TGTGCTAGTGGTTTGGGGCGGAGGGCTTTCTTT
.,TRBJ1-5,TRBV10-3,.,CAISDGAGALPQHF,TGTGCCATCAGTGATGGGGCAGGGGCCTTGCCCCAGCATTTT
.,TRBJ1-4,TRBV24-1,.,CATSEGGPKEKLFF,TGTGCCACCAGTGAAGGCGGCCCGAAAGAAAAACTGTTTTTT
.,TRBJ2-2,TRBV7-2,few,CASSLGQNTGELFF,TGTGCCAGCAGCCTCGGACAAAACACCGGGGAGCTGTTTTTT
.,TRBJ1-6,TRBV5-6,.,CASGLRGANSPLHF,TGTGCCAGCGGCCTTAGGGGGGCCAATTCACCCCTCCACTTT
.,TRBJ1-2,TRBV28,.,CASSLPFGVDYGYTF,TGTGCCAGCAGTTTACCATTCGGGGTCGACTATGGCTACACCTTC
.,TRBJ1-1,TRBV12-3/TRBV12-4,.,CASSLSGTEAFF,TGTGCCAGCAGTTTATCGGGAACTGAAGCTTTCTTT